Listed below are T cell receptor beta chains from one sample, sequenced in a study of cytomegalovirus exposure and HLA in healthy donors. This table comes from immunoSEQ multiplex PCR, and its TCRdb copy is limited to in-frame clones, with some not included. Of approximately 100,000 clones listed, about 75% are singletons. The sequencing sample was made of PBMCs. Receptors originate from a male donor in good health and CMV-seropositive. The CDR3 runs from the conserved cysteine through the conserved F or W. D genes are given only for firm matches. Clone size is shown for a subset of rows, as once, few, many or a class of expanded clone.

CDR3: CATSRDLNRGLGQPQHF
DNA: TGTGCCACCAGCAGAGATCTCAACAGGGGGCTTGGTCAGCCCCAGCATTTT
J: TRBJ1-5
D: TRBD1
V: TRBV15
size: -

CDR3: CASSPLGGGTEAFF
DNA: TGTGCCAGCAGCCCTCTGGGCGGGGGCACTGAAGCTTTCTTT
J: TRBJ1-1
D: -
V: TRBV7-9
size: -

CDR3: CASSLPGAGGGYGYTF
DNA: TGTGCCAGTAGTCTCCCCGGTGCGGGGGGCGGCTATGGCTACACCTTC
J: TRBJ1-2
D: -
V: TRBV19
size: -

CDR3: CATSRSAGSDEKLFF
DNA: TGTGCCACCAGCAGAAGTGCGGGGTCTGACGAAAAACTGTTTTTT
J: TRBJ1-4
D: -
V: TRBV15
size: once

CDR3: CASSLERKGNTEAFF
DNA: TGCGCCAGCAGCTTGGAGCGGAAGGGGAACACTGAAGCTTTCTTT
J: TRBJ1-1
D: -
V: TRBV5-1
size: -

CDR3: CASSTSRTGNYEQYF
DNA: TGTGCCAGCAGTACATCGCGGACAGGGAACTACGAGCAGTACTTC
J: TRBJ2-7
D: TRBD1
V: TRBV6-1
size: -

CDR3: CASSPSRLAQETQYF
DNA: TGTGCCAGCAGCCCCTCCCGACTAGCACAAGAGACCCAGTACTTC
J: TRBJ2-5
D: TRBD2
V: TRBV9
size: -

CDR3: CASSPPGQVLQYF
DNA: TGTGCCAGCAGTCCCCCGGGACAGGTCCTTCAGTACTTC
J: TRBJ2-5
D: TRBD1
V: TRBV2
size: few

CDR3: CASSLLNRVYDGEQFF
DNA: TGTGCCAGCAGTCTACTAAACAGGGTCTATGACGGTGAGCAGTTCTTC
J: TRBJ2-1
D: -
V: TRBV6-6
size: -

CDR3: CASSSMLGLAYEQYF
DNA: TGCGCCAGCAGCTCCATGCTGGGACTCGCCTACGAGCAGTACTTC
J: TRBJ2-7
D: -
V: TRBV5-1
size: -

CDR3: CASSLSQGESEAFF
DNA: TGTGCCAGCAGCTTATCCCAGGGTGAATCTGAAGCTTTCTTT
J: TRBJ1-1
D: -
V: TRBV11-3
size: -

CDR3: CTSSQDRGQGRAYEQYF
DNA: TGCACCAGCAGCCAAGATCGGGGACAGGGTAGAGCCTACGAGCAGTACTTC
J: TRBJ2-7
D: -
V: TRBV1
size: -

CDR3: CASSVEQQSYEQYF
DNA: TGTGCCAGCAGCGTAGAACAGCAAAGCTACGAGCAGTACTTC
J: TRBJ2-7
D: -
V: TRBV9
size: once